One sample yielded the 14 T cell receptor beta chains listed below, sequenced in a study of blood T cell repertoires in COVID-19. Produced via immunoSEQ multiplex PCR; TCRdb's table is partial and in-frame only. The data hold about 180,000 clones, with around 80% observed a single time. The sequenced sample consisted of PBMCs or T cells enriched from blood (not recorded which). All receptors derive from a man in his fifties or sixties who had been exposed to COVID-19.

As DNA, the CDR3 is TGTGCCAGTAGTATGCCCTCGGGACAGGGGGCTTCACCCCTCCACTTT. Protein sequence: CASSMPSGQGASPLHF. The V gene is TRBV19, the J gene TRBJ1-6, with 12 bases identical to TRBD1. The CDR3 is 16 residues long. The V segment lost 3 bases and the J segment 9 bases; nucleotides outside the gene matches: 6. CDR1 LNHDA and CDR2 SQIVND come from the germline V gene (reference sequence). The whole variable domain, filled in from reference TRBV19 and TRBJ1-6, reads DGGITQSPKYLFRKEGQNVTLSCEQNLNHDAMYWYRQDPGQGLRLIYYSQIVNDFQKGDIAEGYSVSREKKESFPLTVTSAQKNPTAFYLCASSMPSGQGASPLHFGNGTRLTVT.

This rearrangement joins TRBV29-1 to TRBJ1-2, with TRBD1 identical over 9 bases. The CDR3 consists of 14 residues. Germline lookup yields CDR1 SQVTM and CDR2 ANQGSEA. The CDR3 DNA is TGCAGTACCTCTGGGACAGGGACAAACTATGGCTACACCTTC. Translation gives CSTSGTGTNYGYTF.

This clone was found a few times. This chain joins TRBV11-2 and TRBJ1-3, with D possibly TRBD1 on 5 matching bases. The CDR3 loop spans 16 amino acids. V gave up 2 bases and J gave up 0 bases, with 11 bases separating them. From germline, CDR1 is SGHAT and CDR2 FQNNGV. For the CDR3, the DNA is TGTGCCAGCAGCTTACGCCCGGGGGACTCTGGAAACACCATATATTTT. Residues: CASSLRPGDSGNTIYF.

V and J are TRBV10-3 and TRBJ2-1, with 10 bases that match TRBD1. V lost 1 base and J lost 8; bases outside the gene matches: 5. Germline values: CDR1 ENHRY, CDR2 SYGVKD. This CDR3 is 15 amino acids long. CDR3 nucleotides: TGTGCCATCAGTGAGTTGGGACAGGGGCCCGATGAGCAGTTCTTC. It translates to CAISELGQGPDEQFF.

This chain connects TRBV10-3 to TRBJ2-7; no clear D gene. The CDR3 contains 15 residues. Trimming pared 3 bases from V and 2 bases from J, leaving 14 bases between. Germline V gene data show CDR1 as ENHRY and CDR2 as SYGVKD. CDR3 in amino acids: CAISDGSETAYEQYF. The CDR3 DNA reads as TGTGCCATCAGTGACGGCAGCGAGACCGCCTACGAGCAGTACTTC.

The rearrangement uses TRBV7-9 and TRBJ2-2; 7 nucleotides agree with TRBD1. The ends lost 4 bases at V and 3 bases at J; junction bases unmatched: 2. Germline V gene sequence: CDR1 SEHNR, CDR2 FQNEAQ (reference sequence). The CDR3 extends over 14 amino acids. The CDR3 DNA follows: TGTGCCAGCAGCTGGACAGGTCACACCGGGGAGCTGTTTTTT. Translated, it gives CASSWTGHTGELFF.

Details on this clone: The sample contains more than one DNA sequence encoding this CDR3. This chain connects TRBV7-2 to TRBJ2-2, with D unclear. CDR3 size: 14 residues. V lost 1 base to trimming and J lost 1 base, with 4 bases between them. From germline, CDR1 is SGHTA and CDR2 FQGNSA. CDR3 nucleotides: TGTGCCAGCAGCTTAGGTCAGAACACCGGGGAGCTGTTTTTT. Its protein product is CASSLGQNTGELFF.

The V gene is TRBV11-3, the J gene TRBJ2-7; the match to TRBD1 covers 10 bases. V gave up 5 bases and J gave up 3 bases; unmatched junction bases: 4. The germline gives CDR1 SGHNT, CDR2 YENEEA. The CDR3 has 14 residues. The CDR3 is CASSQRTGGYEQYF. The CDR3 nucleotides are TGTGCCAGCAGCCAGCGGACAGGGGGCTACGAGCAGTACTTC.

The gene calls are TRBV7-2 and TRBJ2-1, with 7 bases aligning to TRBD2. J lost 5 bases, V lost 4 bases, and 11 bases had no gene match. The CDR3 length is 16 residues. Germline V gene sequence: CDR1 SGHTA, CDR2 FQGNSA. CDR3 DNA: TGTGCCAGCAGCTCCCAGGGACTATCACTCAACAATGAGCAGTTCTTC. It encodes CASSSQGLSLNNEQFF.

The chain has TRBV19 and TRBJ1-5; 11 bases are a match to TRBD1. Per germline, CDR1 LNHDA and CDR2 SQIVND (reference sequence). CDR3 length equals 15 residues. Trimming took 7 bases from V and 6 from J; bases not matched to a gene: 8. The CDR3 region is CASILGQGVGQPQHF. Here the CDR3 DNA reads TGTGCCAGTATTTTGGGACAGGGGGTAGGTCAGCCCCAGCATTTT.

This clone appeared once. The chain joins TRBV30 to TRBJ2-1; perhaps TRBD2 as D (6 bases). Trimming left V 2 bases short and J 5 bases short, with 13 bases between. This CDR3 has 14 amino acids. Germline V CDR1 and CDR2: GTSNPN, SVGIG (reference sequence). CDR3: CAWSRDLGDNEQFF. Written as DNA, the CDR3 is TGTGCCTGGAGTAGGGACTTGGGTGACAATGAGCAGTTCTTC.

This chain joins TRBV9 and TRBJ2-5; perhaps TRBD2 as D (6 bases). The CDR3 extends over 17 amino acids. In germline, CDR1 is SGDLS, CDR2 YYNGEE. V lost 2 bases, J lost 5 bases, and 22 bases lay in between. CDR3 coding DNA: TGTGCCAGCAGCGTGGGAGGAGGGTTGGGCGTAGGGGAGACCCAGTACTTC. It specifies CASSVGGGLGVGETQYF.

The chain recombines TRBV7-8 with TRBJ2-1; TRBD2 agrees at 14 bases. In germline, CDR1 is SGHVS, CDR2 FQNEAQ. J lost 7 bases, V lost 5 bases, and 7 bases had no gene match. The CDR3 runs to 16 residues. The CDR3: CASSHDGTSGSNEQFF. The DNA of the CDR3 is TGTGCCAGCAGCCATGACGGGACTAGCGGGAGTAATGAGCAGTTCTTC.

This chain joins TRBV29-1 and TRBJ1-1; TRBD1 might be the D (5 bases). Germline V gene data show CDR1 as SQVTM and CDR2 as ANQGSEA. This CDR3 is 12 amino acids long. V was trimmed by 7 bases and J by 1 base, leaving 10 bases between them. The CDR3 is CSGIGQNTEAFF. CDR3 DNA: TGCAGCGGCATAGGACAGAACACTGAAGCTTTCTTT.